Sequencing of this TCR beta chain was carried out in a study of cytomegalovirus exposure and HLA in healthy donors (dated by TCRdb to 2015 to 2018). Notes on the research overall: According to a later analysis, one platform produced both the approximately 110 validation repertoires and the 720 or so repertoires of the first cohort. A separate validation cohort of 100 to 150 different subjects was used in addition to the roughly 640-subject first cohort. High-throughput TCR immunosequencing, statistical association of individual TCRs with disease status, and machine learning were combined to predict cytomegalovirus infection status. The study aimed to test whether cataloging public T cell receptors could reveal signatures of past pathogen exposure. Overall results and qualifications from the work: It was suggested by the authors that the approach could potentially be generalized to other disease states and immunological phenotypes. In the study, roughly 160 TCR beta chains were listed as associated with cytomegalovirus. The validation cohort had no HLA typing available for a later analysis, so co-occurrence within that cohort was assessed over all 120 or so repertoires. In vitro tests confirmed that a few of the cytomegalovirus-associated TCR beta chains recognize cytomegalovirus antigens. The classifier was reported to diagnose cytomegalovirus status with high specificity and sensitivity in both the original and validation cohorts. Most TCR sequences were seen in very few donors, while some public TCRs were found in many individuals. Of the cluster scores, roughly 95% were above 0 in a later analysis, which found that TCRs clustered in the first cohort also tended to co-occur in the 120 validation repertoires.

The donors belonged to the validation cohort of approximately 130 subjects, which was separate from the roughly 670-subject first cohort. In the case of this clone: No cognate antigen has been identified for it. No much larger clone is present one base from it, and per-base qualities are unavailable.

Looking up the germline V gene yields CDR1 SGHRS and CDR2 YFSETQ. Spanning cysteine to phenylalanine, the CDR3 consists of 17 amino acids. The CDR3 DNA has 51 bases and is translated from base 1. Between the V and J ends, shortened by 2 bases and 1 base respectively, the junction contains 17 bases. Library creation used the immunoSEQ multiplex PCR assay. As for the authors' bioinformatics: A statistical classification framework was built to diagnose cytomegalovirus status from the catalog of TCR beta chain sequences. TCRdb stores this immuneACCESS table with in-frame sequences only. Part of the clones is absent; in the studies checked, under half of the shortfall reflects unresolved V genes, and no reason is known for the rest. V and J calls plus clone size are reproduced from that table; the DNA served to infer D and trimming. This sample has fewer than 200,000 clones in its table, and around nine tenths of those were observed once. 10% to 13% of the sample goes to the ten largest clones.

This clonotype originated in a woman aged 18-35 years in good health and CMV-seropositive. The specimen was PBMCs. In this chain, TRBV5-1 is recombined with TRBJ2-3; TRBD2 could be the D gene, as 5 bases match. The CDR3 protein: CASSLVFGGGGTDTQYF. The nucleotide sequence is TGCGCCAGCAGCTTAGTATTCGGTGGAGGCGGCACAGATACGCAGTATTTT.